The 24 T cell receptor beta chains reported below all come from one sample, sequenced in a study of blood T cells in healthy people across ages. Alongside a J-beta primer mix, a sample-barcoded 5' primer served in a second PCR lasting roughly 6 to 11 cycles. MiXCR, applied by TCRdb to the 5' RACE reads, yields one record per CDR3 protein. The sample has fewer than 1.5 million distinct CDR3 sequences, 35% to 45% seen once. Sequenced sample: blood. Receptors originate from a woman aged 18-29 years in good health.

This chain links TRBV20-1 with TRBJ1-2, with 10 bases lining up with TRBD1. The CDR3 spans 13 residues. V shed 6 bases and J 5 bases; nucleotides not matched to a gene: 6. The V gene's germline CDR1 is DFQATT and CDR2 SNEGSKA (reference sequence). The CDR3 spells CSAVPDRGYGYTF. The CDR3 DNA is TGCAGTGCGGTCCCGGACAGGGGGTATGGCTACACCTTC.

Only one count was recorded for this clonotype. Possible read error: a much larger clone is one base away. The chain combines TRBV12-3 or TRBV12-4 with TRBJ2-5; D gene unclear. The ends were cut back, 4 bases at V and 11 bases at J, with 11 bases in the middle. This CDR3 region has 11 residues. DNA for the CDR3: TGTGCCAGCAGTTCCTTGGCGGAGCAGTACTTC. Protein: CASSSLAEQYF.

This clonotype was counted a few times. This chain links TRBV20-1 with TRBJ2-7, with a possible D match to TRBD2 (5 bases). The V gene's germline CDR1 is DFQATT and CDR2 SNEGSKA (reference sequence). V lost 5 bases and J 4 bases, leaving 21 bases between the germline ends. This CDR3 is built from 15 residues. The CDR3, as DNA: TGCAGTGCTTCCGAGGGCCTCGCGGGCTATTACGAGCAGTACTTC. It yields the protein CSASEGLAGYYEQYF.

This clonotype was counted a few times. A much larger clonotype is one base distant, so this may be a read error. CDR3 DNA: TGCGCCAGCAGCAACGGGGACTCCTACAATGAGCAGTACTTC. Translating gives CASSNGDSYNEQYF. The chain joins TRBV5-1 to TRBJ2-1; a possible D gene is TRBD2 (6 bases). The end of the DNA fits TRBJ2-7 better, so the J call may be wrong. The CDR3 has 14 amino acids. The germline V gene has CDR1 SGHRS and CDR2 YFSETQ.

The gene calls are TRBV5-5 and TRBJ2-2; D remains unclear. Trimming cost V 10 bases and J 3 bases, with 10 bases left between them. This CDR3 spans 12 amino acids. CDR1 SGHKS and CDR2 YYEKEE come from the germline V gene (reference sequence). The CDR3 DNA sequence: TGTGCCCGCACCGACGACACCGGGGAGCTGTTTTTT. It specifies CARTDDTGELFF.

The chain is built from TRBV7-9 and TRBJ2-7; 7 bases line up with TRBD1. The CDR3 consists of 14 residues. Germline V gives CDR1 SEHNR, CDR2 FQNEAQ (reference sequence). Trimming took 5 bases from V and 5 from J; bases not matched to a gene: 9. The CDR3: CASSDPGQVHEQYF. CDR3 sequence (DNA): TGTGCCAGCAGCGACCCCGGACAGGTCCACGAGCAGTACTTC.

Of note for this clonotype: This clone may be a read error of a much larger clone one base away. This chain uses TRBV6-1 with TRBJ2-5, with D tentatively TRBD2 (6 bases). This CDR3 contains 12 residues. V lost 6 bases and J lost 9, with 14 bases in between. The V gene's germline CDR1 is MNHNS and CDR2 SASEGT. The CDR3 coding sequence is TGTGCCAGCAGGGGGCTTGGGGAGGCCCAGTACTTC. It is translated as CASRGLGEAQYF.

The V gene is TRBV12-3 or TRBV12-4, the J gene TRBJ2-1; tentative D call: TRBD1 (6 bases). The CDR3 is 14 residues long. Trimming removed 5 bases from V and 5 bases from J, with 13 bases in between. CDR3 sequence: CASSVWDTNNEQFF. The CDR3, as DNA: TGTGCCAGCAGTGTTTGGGACACCAACAATGAGCAGTTCTTC.

This clonotype was detected ten times or more. As DNA, the CDR3 is TGTGCCAGCAGCTTTAGCGGGAGGGCCGTTGAGCAGTTCTTC. It specifies CASSFSGRAVEQFF. The chain recombines TRBV7-6 with TRBJ2-1, with 11 bases that match TRBD2. The CDR3 is 14 residues long. V trimming: 3 bases; J trimming: 9 bases; junction bases outside the gene matches: 4. From germline, CDR1 is SGHVS and CDR2 FNYEAQ.

This chain uses TRBV7-2 with TRBJ1-2; 9 nucleotides match TRBD1. V trimming: 5 bases; J trimming: 7 bases; junction bases outside the gene matches: 14. There are 16 residues in the CDR3. Germline CDR1 SGHTA, CDR2 FQGNSA. This chain's CDR3 is CASSTGTGFYSSGYTF. The CDR3 DNA reads as TGTGCCAGCAGCACCGGGACAGGGTTTTATTCGAGTGGCTACACCTTC.

This rearrangement joins TRBV7-2 to TRBJ2-3; the D gene could be TRBD1 or TRBD2 (5 bases each). The CDR3 consists of 14 residues. CDR1 is SGHTA, CDR2 FQGNSA, per germline. V gave up 5 bases and J gave up 2 bases, with 11 bases separating them. The CDR3 DNA is TGTGCCAGCAGCGCAACGGGGACCACAGATACGCAGTATTTT. As protein: CASSATGTTDTQYF.

This chain joins TRBV6-5 and TRBJ1-1; TRBD1 aligns across 7 bases. The trim removed 6 bases at V and 1 base at J, leaving 11 bases unmatched. Germline loops: CDR1 MNHEY, CDR2 SVGAGI. The CDR3 runs 16 residues. In DNA, the CDR3 is TGTGCCAGCAGCCCCGGACAGGTCCAAAAGAACACTGAAGCTTTCTTT. Its translation is CASSPGQVQKNTEAFF.

This sequence joins TRBV7-2 and TRBJ1-3; D is uncertain. The CDR3 sequence is 15 residues long. V was shortened by 4 bases and J by 0 bases, with 10 bases between the two germline ends. Germline values: CDR1 SGHTA, CDR2 FQGNSA. CDR3 region: CASSSGASSGNTIYF. The CDR3 bases are TGTGCCAGCAGCTCGGGAGCAAGCTCTGGAAACACCATATATTTT.

This chain joins TRBV5-1 and TRBJ2-2, with unresolved D. Per germline, CDR1 SGHRS and CDR2 YFSETQ. This CDR3 is built from 13 residues. Trimming left V 4 bases short and J 0 bases short, with 4 bases between. CDR3 amino acids: CASSIANTGELFF. CDR3 nucleotide sequence: TGCGCCAGCAGCATAGCGAACACCGGGGAGCTGTTTTTT.

The chain joins TRBV7-2 to TRBJ2-3, with D perhaps matching TRBD2 (6 bases). The CDR3 is 16 residues long. From germline, CDR1 is SGHTA and CDR2 FQGNSA. V dropped 5 bases and J dropped 1 base, with 16 bases sitting between them. CDR3 coding DNA: TGTGCCAGCAGCCCGAAGAGCGGGCCGGGCACAGATACGCAGTATTTT. Translating it yields CASSPKSGPGTDTQYF.

The chain employs TRBV25-1 and TRBJ2-3, with TRBD1 matching over 10 bases. CDR1 and CDR2 from the germline V gene are MGHDK and SYGVNS. There are 16 residues in the CDR3. Trimming at V came to 1 base and at J to 6 bases, leaving 7 bases not matched to a gene. The CDR3 protein is CASSESRTGGADTQYF. The CDR3 nucleotides read TGTGCCAGCAGTGAATCCCGGACAGGGGGAGCGGATACGCAGTATTTT.

About this clonotype itself: The junction departs from germline at one end; a sequencing error may be responsible. The rearrangement links TRBV12-3 or TRBV12-4 to TRBJ1-5; D unclear. This CDR3 contains 17 residues. As DNA, the CDR3 is TGTGCCAGTAGTTTGGCCCCGGTTGCGCTCAAGCATCAGCCCCAGCATTTT. Translated: CASSLAPVALKHQPQHF.

The chain employs TRBV6-5 and TRBJ1-4, with D unresolved. Germline CDR1 MNHEY, CDR2 SVGAGI. The CDR3 extends over 15 amino acids. V lost 5 bases, J lost 8 bases, and 18 bases lay in between. The CDR3 region has the DNA TGTGCCAGCAGTAATCCCCCCCGAGGAGGAGAAAAACTGTTTTTT. Translating gives CASSNPPRGGEKLFF.

The CDR3 is CASSQGLAGRRYNEQFF. In DNA, the CDR3 is TGCGCCAGCAGCCAAGGACTAGCGGGAAGACGGTACAATGAGCAGTTCTTC. The rearrangement joins TRBV4-1 to TRBJ2-1; 11 positions match TRBD2. Per the germline V gene, CDR1 is MGHRA and CDR2 is YSYEKL. The CDR3 has 17 residues. The V gene end was trimmed by 1 base and the J gene end by 4 bases; junction bases not matched to a gene: 6.

CDR3: CSARDQRGLAGEIDTQYF. CDR3 sequence (DNA): TGCAGTGCTAGAGATCAGAGGGGGCTAGCGGGGGAAATAGATACGCAGTATTTT. The rearrangement links TRBV20-1 to TRBJ2-3; 10 bases line up with TRBD2. The CDR3 length is 18 residues. V lost 0 bases and J lost 5; bases outside the gene matches: 14. Looked up from germline, CDR1 is DFQATT and CDR2 is SNEGSKA (reference sequence).

The sample holds a few counts of this clonotype. J is TRBJ1-2 and V is TRBV18; possible D gene TRBD1, 5 bases. The CDR3 has 13 amino acids. Between the trimmed V and J ends, which lost 4 bases and 4 bases, there was a span of 10 bases. Germline CDR1 reads KGHSH; CDR2 reads LQKENI. The CDR3: CASSLKTGYGYTF. CDR3 sequence (DNA): TGTGCCAGCTCACTGAAAACAGGCTATGGCTACACCTTC.

The CDR3 DNA reads TGTGCCAGCAGTCCCCTGGGCCAGAAACCTGGAAATTACGAGCAGTACTTC. Its translation is CASSPLGQKPGNYEQYF. V usage is TRBV6-2 or TRBV6-3 and J usage is TRBJ2-5; D remains unclear. The J call is in doubt because the DNA end fits TRBJ2-7 better. Germline V gene data show CDR1 as MNHEY and CDR2 as SVGEGT. The CDR3 extends over 17 amino acids.

The rearrangement uses TRBV5-1 and TRBJ2-7; TRBD1 is a possible D gene (5 bases). This CDR3 is built from 14 residues. V lost 3 bases and J 0 bases, leaving 10 bases between the germline ends. Germline values: CDR1 SGHRS, CDR2 YFSETQ. CDR3 residues: CASSSMTDSYEQYF. The CDR3 DNA is TGCGCCAGCAGCTCGATGACAGACTCCTACGAGCAGTACTTC.

This rearrangement joins TRBV12-3 or TRBV12-4 to TRBJ1-1, with D hard to call. The CDR3 runs 13 residues. With 6 bases removed from V and 0 bases from J, the gap between germline ends came to 8 bases. Here the CDR3 DNA reads TGTGCCAGCAGCATACCGATGAACACTGAAGCTTTCTTT. This sequence encodes CASSIPMNTEAFF.